This T cell receptor (beta chain) is drawn from a study of blood T cell repertoires in COVID-19 (dated by TCRdb to between 2020 and 2021). In terms of the full investigation: Samples from collaborators originated in the United States, Italy and Spain and spanned both the acute and convalescent phases of COVID-19. The material from the prospective study consisted of cDNA or gDNA derived from T cells, B-cell-depleted T cells, or PBMCs. The dataset comprised deeply sampled blood TCRbeta repertoires from subjects exposed to, actively infected with, or recovered from COVID-19. The repertoires were made available in a free public database intended to serve as a resource for research on the immune response to SARS-CoV-2. Samples came from the ongoing ImmuneRACE study (first 160 participants) plus 1,254 subjects from 6 global collaborators. Sample metadata almost always included a de-identified subject ID, COVID-19 status, age in years and sex. Where HLA class I and class II types were available, the types were taken from metadata supplied by the sample provider, not from assay-based typing.

TCRbeta CDR3 regions were amplified from genomic DNA by means of the immunoSEQ Assay, a bias-controlled multiplex PCR. Turning to the authors' computational methods: The number of nucleated cells in each sample was estimated by amplification of reference gene primers within the assay. Sequence reads were collapsed and filtered to measure the absolute abundance of every unique TCRbeta CDR3 rearrangement. For each sample, productive Simpson clonality was calculated as the square root of Simpson's diversity index across productive rearrangements. Held by TCRdb, this immuneACCESS table contains in-frame sequences only and omits some clones. Under half of the omission traces to an unresolved V gene where checked; the cause of the rest is unknown. The V and J calls and clone size are taken from that table; D and trimming were inferred from the DNA. The table for this sample lists hundreds of thousands of clones; about 89% of them were counted only once. The ten largest clones represent about 6.9% of the sample.

One collaborating source in Seattle enrolled patients while the patients were actively infected and followed the patients over time throughout the course of disease. Whole blood was collected in K2EDTA tubes by collaborating institutions according to the institutions' own protocols. For TCRbeta analysis, collaborators shipped samples in one of three forms: frozen whole blood, isolated PBMCs, or DNA extracted from either of those sample types. What the research found in general, with its limitations: Clinical and demographic metadata were provided uncurated, with the amount varying by source and participant.

V lost 6 bases and J lost 2 bases; the stretch between them is 13 bases long. The germline V gene specifies KGHSH as CDR1 and LQKENI as CDR2. Taken from cysteine to phenylalanine, the CDR3 has 14 residues. Here the CDR3 DNA is all that survives: 42 bases in frame from base 1. Remarks on this clone: The antigen it recognizes is unknown. There are no base qualities to consult, and no much larger clone falls within one base.

This TCR was recovered from a woman between 50 and 59 years old with COVID-19, enrolled during active disease. Source material: peripheral blood. The chain is encoded by TRBV18 joined to TRBJ1-1; TRBD1 is a possible D gene, resting on 6 matching bases. The CDR3 sequence is CASSFDRSNTEAFF. In nucleotide form, the sequence is TGTGCCAGCTCGTTCGACAGGAGCAACACTGAAGCTTTCTTT.